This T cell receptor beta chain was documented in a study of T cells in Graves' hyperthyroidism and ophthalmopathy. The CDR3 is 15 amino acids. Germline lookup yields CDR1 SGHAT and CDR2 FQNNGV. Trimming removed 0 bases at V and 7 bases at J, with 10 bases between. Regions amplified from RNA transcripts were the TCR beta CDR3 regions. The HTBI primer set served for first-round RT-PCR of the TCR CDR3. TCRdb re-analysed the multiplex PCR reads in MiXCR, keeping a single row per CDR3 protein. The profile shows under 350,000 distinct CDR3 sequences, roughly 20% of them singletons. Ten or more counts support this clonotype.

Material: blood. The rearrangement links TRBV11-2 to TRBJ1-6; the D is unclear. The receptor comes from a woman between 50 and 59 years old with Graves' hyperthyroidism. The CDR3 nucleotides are TGTGCCAGCAGCTTAGATCGGCTGGCGAATTCACCCCTCCACTTT. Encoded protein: CASSLDRLANSPLHF.